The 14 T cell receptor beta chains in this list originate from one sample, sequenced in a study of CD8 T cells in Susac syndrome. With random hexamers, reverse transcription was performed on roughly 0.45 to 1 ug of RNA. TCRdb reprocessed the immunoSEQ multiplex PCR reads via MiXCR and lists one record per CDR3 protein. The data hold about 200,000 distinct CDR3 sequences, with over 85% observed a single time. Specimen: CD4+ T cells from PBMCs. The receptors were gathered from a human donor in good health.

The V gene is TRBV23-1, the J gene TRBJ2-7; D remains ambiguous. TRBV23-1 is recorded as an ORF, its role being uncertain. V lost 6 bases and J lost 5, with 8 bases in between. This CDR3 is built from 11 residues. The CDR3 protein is CASSAKDEQYV. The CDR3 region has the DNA TGCGCCAGCAGCGCTAAGGACGAGCAGTACGTC.

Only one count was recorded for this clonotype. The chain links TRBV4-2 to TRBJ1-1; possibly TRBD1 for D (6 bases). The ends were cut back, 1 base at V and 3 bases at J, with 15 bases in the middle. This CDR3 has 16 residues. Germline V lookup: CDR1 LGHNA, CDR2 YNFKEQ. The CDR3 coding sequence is TGTGCCAGCAGCCAAGTTGGGGGGCCGGGGGACACTGAAGCTTTCTTT. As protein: CASSQVGGPGDTEAFF.

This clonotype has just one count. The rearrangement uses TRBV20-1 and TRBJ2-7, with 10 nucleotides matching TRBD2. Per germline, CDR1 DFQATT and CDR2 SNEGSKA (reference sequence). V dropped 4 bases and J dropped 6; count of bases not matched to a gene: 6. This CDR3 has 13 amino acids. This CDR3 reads CSATAGGLLEQYF. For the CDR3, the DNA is TGCAGTGCTACAGCGGGGGGGCTCCTCGAGCAGTACTTC.

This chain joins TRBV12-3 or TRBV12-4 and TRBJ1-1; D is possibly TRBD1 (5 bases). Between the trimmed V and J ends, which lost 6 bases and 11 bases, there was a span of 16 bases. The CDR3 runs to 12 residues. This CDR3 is CASSPIGVVAFF. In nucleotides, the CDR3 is TGTGCCAGCAGCCCCATAGGGGTGGTGGCTTTCTTT.

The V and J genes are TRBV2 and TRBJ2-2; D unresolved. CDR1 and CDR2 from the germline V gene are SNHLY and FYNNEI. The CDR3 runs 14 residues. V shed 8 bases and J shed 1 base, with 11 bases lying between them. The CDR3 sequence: CASRSSLNTGELFF. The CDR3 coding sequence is TGTGCCAGCCGTTCGTCTCTGAACACCGGGGAGCTGTTTTTT.

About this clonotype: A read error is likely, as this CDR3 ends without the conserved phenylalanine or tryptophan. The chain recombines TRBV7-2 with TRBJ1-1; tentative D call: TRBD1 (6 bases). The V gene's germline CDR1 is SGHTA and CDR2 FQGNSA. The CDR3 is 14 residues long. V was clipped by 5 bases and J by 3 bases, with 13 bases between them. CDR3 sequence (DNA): TGTGCCAGCAGCCCCCGCCCAGGGGACACTGAAGCTTTCCTT. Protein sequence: CASSPRPGDTEAFL.

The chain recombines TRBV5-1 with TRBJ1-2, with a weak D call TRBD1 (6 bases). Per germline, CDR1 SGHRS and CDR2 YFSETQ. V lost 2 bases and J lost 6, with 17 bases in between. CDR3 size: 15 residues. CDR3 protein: CASSLQGRKVDGYTF. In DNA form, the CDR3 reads TGCGCCAGCAGCTTACAGGGTAGGAAGGTTGATGGCTACACCTTC.

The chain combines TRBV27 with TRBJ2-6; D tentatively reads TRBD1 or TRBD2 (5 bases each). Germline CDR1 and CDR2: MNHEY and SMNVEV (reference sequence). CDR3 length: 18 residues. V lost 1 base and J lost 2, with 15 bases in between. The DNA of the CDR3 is TGTGCCAGCAGTTTATTGGGGGACCCGACCACTGGGGCCAACGTCCTGACTTTC. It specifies CASSLLGDPTTGANVLTF.

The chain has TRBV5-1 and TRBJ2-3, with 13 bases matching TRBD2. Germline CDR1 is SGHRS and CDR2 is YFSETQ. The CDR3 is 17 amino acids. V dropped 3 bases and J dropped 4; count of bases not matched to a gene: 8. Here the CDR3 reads CASSYSGTSGAADTQYF. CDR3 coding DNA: TGCGCCAGCAGCTACTCCGGGACTAGCGGGGCGGCAGATACGCAGTATTTT.

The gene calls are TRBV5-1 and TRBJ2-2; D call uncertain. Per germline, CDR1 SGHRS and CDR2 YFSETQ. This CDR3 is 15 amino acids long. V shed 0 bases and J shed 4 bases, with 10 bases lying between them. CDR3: CASSLVLGPTGELFF. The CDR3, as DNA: TGCGCCAGCAGCTTGGTTCTGGGCCCCACCGGGGAGCTGTTTTTT.

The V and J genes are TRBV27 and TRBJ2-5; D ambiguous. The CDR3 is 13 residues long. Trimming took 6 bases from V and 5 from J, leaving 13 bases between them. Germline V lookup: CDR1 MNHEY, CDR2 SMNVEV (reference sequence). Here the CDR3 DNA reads TGTGCCAGCAGGAGGACCCACGGGGAGACCCAGTACTTC. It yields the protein CASRRTHGETQYF.

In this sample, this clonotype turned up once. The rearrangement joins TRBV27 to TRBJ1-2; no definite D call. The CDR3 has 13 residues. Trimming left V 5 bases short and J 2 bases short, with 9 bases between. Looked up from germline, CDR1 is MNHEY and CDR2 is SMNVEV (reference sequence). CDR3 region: CASSVSPNYGYTF. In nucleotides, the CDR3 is TGTGCCAGCAGTGTTTCGCCGAACTATGGCTACACCTTC.

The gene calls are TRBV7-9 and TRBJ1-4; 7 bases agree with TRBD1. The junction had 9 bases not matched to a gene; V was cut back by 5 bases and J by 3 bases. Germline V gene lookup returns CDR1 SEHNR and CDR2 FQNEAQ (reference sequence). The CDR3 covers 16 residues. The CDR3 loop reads CASSLTGSRSNEKLFF. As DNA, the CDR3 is TGTGCCAGCAGCCTGACAGGGTCTAGGTCTAATGAAAAACTGTTTTTT.

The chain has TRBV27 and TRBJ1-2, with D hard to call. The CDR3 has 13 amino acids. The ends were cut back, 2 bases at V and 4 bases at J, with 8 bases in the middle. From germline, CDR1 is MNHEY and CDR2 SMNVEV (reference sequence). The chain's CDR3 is CASSLKPSYGYTF. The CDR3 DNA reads TGTGCCAGCAGTTTAAAACCCAGCTATGGCTACACCTTC.